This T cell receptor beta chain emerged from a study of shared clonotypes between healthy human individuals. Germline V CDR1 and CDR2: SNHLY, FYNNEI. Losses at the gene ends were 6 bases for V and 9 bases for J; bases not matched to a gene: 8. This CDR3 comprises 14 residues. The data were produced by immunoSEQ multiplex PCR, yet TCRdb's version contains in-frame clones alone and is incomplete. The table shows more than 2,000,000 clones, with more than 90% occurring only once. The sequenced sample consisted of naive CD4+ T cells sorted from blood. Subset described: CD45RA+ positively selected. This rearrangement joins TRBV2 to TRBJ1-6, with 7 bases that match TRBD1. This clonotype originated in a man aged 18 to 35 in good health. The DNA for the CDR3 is TGTGCCAGCAGCACGACAGGGCTCGGTTCACCCCTCCACTTT. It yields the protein CASSTTGLGSPLHF.